Presented here are 12 T cell receptor beta chains from one specimen sequenced in a study of cytomegalovirus exposure and HLA in healthy donors. 60 Vbeta and 13 Jbeta primers were used in PCR. The data were produced by immunoSEQ multiplex PCR, yet TCRdb's version contains in-frame clones alone and is incomplete. The table shows fewer than 250,000 clones, with roughly four fifths occurring only once. The source material was PBMCs. The receptors stem from a woman under 40 in good health and CMV-seropositive.

V is TRBV15 and J is TRBJ1-1; possibly TRBD1 for D (6 bases). Trimming cost V 3 bases and J 6 bases, with 14 bases left between them. Germline V gene lookup returns CDR1 LNHNV and CDR2 YYDKDF (reference sequence). The CDR3 contains 14 residues. Here the CDR3 reads CATSSVGTTAEAFF. The CDR3 nucleotides are TGTGCCACCAGCAGCGTAGGGACAACCGCTGAAGCTTTCTTT.

CDR3 sequence: CASSFGWEQFF. For the CDR3, the DNA is TGTGCCAGCAGCTTCGGGTGGGAGCAGTTCTTC. This chain connects TRBV5-4 to TRBJ2-1; no firm D call. V was clipped by 2 bases and J by 10 bases, with 7 bases between them. The CDR3 is 11 amino acids. CDR1 and CDR2 from the germline V gene are SGHNT and YYREEE (reference sequence). The entire variable domain, with the rest obtained from reference TRBV5-4 and TRBJ2-1, is as follows: ETGVTQSPTHLIKTRGQQVTLRCSSQSGHNTVSWYQQALGQGPQFIFQYYREEENGRGNFPPRFSGLQFPNYSSELNVNALELDDSALYLCASSFGWEQFFGPGTRLTVL.

V usage is TRBV28 and J usage is TRBJ1-5; 9 nucleotides line up with TRBD1. The CDR3 is made up of 14 amino acids. The germline V gene has CDR1 MDHEN and CDR2 SYDVKM. Trimming took 6 bases from V and 7 from J; bases not matched to a gene: 7. The CDR3 here is CASRRTGEGQPQHF. The CDR3 coding sequence is TGTGCCAGCAGGCGGACAGGGGAGGGACAGCCCCAGCATTTT.

The chain links TRBV11-2 to TRBJ2-1; D is perhaps TRBD2 (5 bases). Trimming stripped 5 bases from V and 10 bases from J, with 18 bases between. This CDR3 has 14 residues. Looked up from germline, CDR1 is SGHAT and CDR2 is FQNNGV. The CDR3: CASSPWSVGVEQFF. The CDR3 nucleotides read TGTGCCAGCAGCCCCTGGTCGGTGGGAGTGGAGCAGTTCTTC.

This sequence joins TRBV9 and TRBJ1-3, with 7 bases lining up with TRBD1. Germline V CDR1 and CDR2: SGDLS, YYNGEE. V gave up 4 bases and J gave up 3 bases; unmatched junction bases: 4. The CDR3 loop spans 14 amino acids. The CDR3 region has the DNA TGTGCCAGCAGCACTACAGGGGTTGGAAACACCATATATTTT. Amino acid sequence: CASSTTGVGNTIYF.

The J gene is TRBJ1-3, the V gene TRBV28; D is undetermined. CDR1 is MDHEN and CDR2 is SYDVKM in the germline V gene. Trimming took 4 bases from V and 5 from J, leaving 12 bases between them. The CDR3 has 14 amino acids. In nucleotides, the CDR3 is TGTGCCAGCAGTTCCCCGCGAGATAGAAACACCATATATTTT. Protein sequence: CASSSPRDRNTIYF.

The gene calls are TRBV28 and TRBJ1-4; TRBD1 matches 8 bases. V was pared by 2 bases and J by 8 bases, with 7 bases of the junction left unmatched. The CDR3 is 15 amino acids. Germline-derived CDR1 and CDR2 are MDHEN and SYDVKM. The chain's CDR3 is CASSLPRTGPEKLFF. The DNA for the CDR3 is TGTGCCAGCAGTTTACCCCGGACAGGGCCCGAAAAACTGTTTTTT.

The chain combines TRBV11-3 with TRBJ2-5, with D unclear. With 2 bases removed from V and 5 bases from J, the gap between germline ends came to 9 bases. The V gene's germline CDR1 is SGHNT and CDR2 YENEEA. The CDR3 consists of 13 residues. In DNA form, the CDR3 reads TGTGCCAGCAGCTTACGAGATGTGGAGACCCAGTACTTC. This sequence encodes CASSLRDVETQYF.

This clone showed up just once. This chain joins TRBV6-1 and TRBJ2-1, with D possibly TRBD2 on 6 matching bases. The length of the CDR3 is 15 residues. The germline V and J ends were trimmed by 6 bases and 1 base, with 13 bases remaining between them. From germline, CDR1 is MNHNS and CDR2 SASEGT. The CDR3 DNA follows: TGTGCCAGCAGCACCATAGCGGTTTCCTACAATGAGCAGTTCTTC. Residues: CASSTIAVSYNEQFF.

This chain links TRBV11-2 with TRBJ2-5; a possible D gene is TRBD2 (6 bases). Germline V gene data show CDR1 as SGHAT and CDR2 as FQNNGV. V lost 4 bases, J lost 5 bases, and 11 bases lay in between. CDR3 size: 13 residues. The CDR3 protein is CASSSRLDETQYF. In DNA form, the CDR3 reads TGTGCCAGCAGCTCCCGACTAGACGAGACCCAGTACTTC.

This clone was found once. A junction end diverges from the germline sequence, so it may reflect a read error. V is TRBV6-5 and J is TRBJ2-1, with D perhaps TRBD1 (6 bases). Germline values: CDR1 MNHEY, CDR2 SVGAGI. The CDR3 is made up of 15 amino acids. The DNA for the CDR3 is TGTGCCAGCAGATACTACAGGGACGTGTACAATGAGCAGTTCTTC. This encodes CASRYYRDVYNEQFF.

This chain links TRBV7-2 with TRBJ2-7; 7 bases agree with TRBD2. This CDR3 has 15 residues. Per the germline V gene, CDR1 is SGHTA and CDR2 is FQGNSA. V shed 5 bases, J shed 5 bases, and the junction held 12 bases outside the gene matches. The CDR3 nucleotides read TGTGCCAGCAGCAGCCGAGGAGCGGGAATCCACGAGCAGTACTTC. Amino acid sequence: CASSSRGAGIHEQYF. Variable domain in full (rest from reference TRBV7-2 and TRBJ2-7): GAGVSQSPSNKVTEKGKDVELRCDPISGHTALYWYRQSLGQGLEFLIYFQGNSAPDKSGLPSDRFSAERTGGSVSTLTIQRTQQEDSAVYLCASSSRGAGIHEQYFGPGTRLTVT.